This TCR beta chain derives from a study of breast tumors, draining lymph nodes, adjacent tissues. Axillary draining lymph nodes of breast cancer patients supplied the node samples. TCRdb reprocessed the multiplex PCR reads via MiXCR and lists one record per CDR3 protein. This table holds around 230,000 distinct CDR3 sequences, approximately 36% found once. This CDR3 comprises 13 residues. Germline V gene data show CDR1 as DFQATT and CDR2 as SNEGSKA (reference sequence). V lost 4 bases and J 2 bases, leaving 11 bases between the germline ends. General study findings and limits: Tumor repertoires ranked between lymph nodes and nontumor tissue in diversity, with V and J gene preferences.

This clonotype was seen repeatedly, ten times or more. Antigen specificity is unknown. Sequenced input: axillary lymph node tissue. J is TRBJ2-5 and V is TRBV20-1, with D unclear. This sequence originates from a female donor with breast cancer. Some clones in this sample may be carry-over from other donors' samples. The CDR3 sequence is CSAKSVVQETQYF. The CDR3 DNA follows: TGCAGTGCTAAGAGCGTAGTTCAAGAGACCCAGTACTTC.